This T cell receptor beta chain was documented in a study of blood T cell repertoires in COVID-19. As for the study in general: The origin of the acute and convalescent COVID-19 samples was the United States, Italy and Spain. PBMCs, B-cell-depleted T cells, or T cells provided the cDNA or gDNA that made up the material.

The CDR3 has 15 amino acids. The V gene end was trimmed by 0 bases and the J gene end by 8 bases; junction bases not matched to a gene: 6. Per the germline V gene, CDR1 is MNHEY and CDR2 is SVGAGI. Authors' processing steps: Cell counts per sample came from amplifying reference gene primers. Data came from immunoSEQ multiplex PCR; TCRdb stores just in-frame clones and leaves some out. V, J and clone size derive from that table, while D and trimming were established from the DNA sequence. Altogether 71,000 or so clones are present, almost 85% being singletons, with the ten largest covering roughly 11%.

This rearrangement joins TRBV6-5 to TRBJ1-4; TRBD1 matches at 7 bases. What was sequenced was peripheral blood. This clonotype was obtained from a man aged 45-65 years with acute or convalescent COVID-19. The CDR3 loop is CASSYSRAGGEKLFF. The CDR3 DNA follows: TGTGCCAGCAGTTACTCGCGGGCAGGGGGAGAAAAACTGTTTTTT.